The present T cell receptor beta chain was sequenced within a study of shared clonotypes between healthy human individuals. Findings and caveats of the study: The study drew on few donors, limiting represented genetic and exposure-history diversity. Four donors showed sharing of approximately 5% of naive CD4 clonotypes.

The table lists this clone with a count of one. Its antigen is undetermined. This CDR3 is built from 12 residues. Germline CDR1 and CDR2: SQVTM and ANQGSEA. The V and J ends lost 4 bases and 2 bases respectively, with 8 bases between them. The naive CD8 fraction comprised CD45RO-negative cells positively selected for CCR7 and excluded terminally differentiated effector memory CD45RA+ cells. Within Nashville, Tennessee resided all donors, each a Caucasian adult. As originally analysed: In the immunoSEQ data, sequences were junction-only and lacked quality scores, so filtering differed. The table came from immunoSEQ multiplex PCR; TCRdb's copy has only in-frame clones and leaves some out. The D gene and trimming were derived from the DNA, and the V and J assignments and clone size from that table. The data contain 600,000 or so clones, roughly 98% of them singletons.

This receptor was identified in a man in his thirties or forties in good health. What was sequenced was naive CD8+ T cells sorted from blood. The rearrangement joins TRBV29-1 to TRBJ2-5; D is undetermined. CDR3: CSVVLLQETQYF. CDR3 in DNA: TGCAGCGTTGTGCTCCTTCAAGAGACCCAGTACTTC.